Shown below are 23 T cell receptor beta chains from a single sample sequenced in a study of T cells in Graves' hyperthyroidism and ophthalmopathy. Amplification yielded TCR beta CDR3 regions, with RNA transcripts as the source. During a first-round RT-PCR of the TCR CDR3, the HTBI primer set was used. TCRdb fed the multiplex PCR reads into MiXCR, producing one record per CDR3 protein. The table lists roughly 500,000 distinct CDR3 sequences, around 50% of them singletons, with 35% to 50% in the top ten. The source material was peripheral blood or thyroid tissue (not recorded which). These receptors all come from an adult woman with Graves' disease, either hyperthyroidism or ophthalmopathy (not recorded which).

This chain links TRBV2 with TRBJ2-2; D unresolved. The CDR3 runs 13 residues. The V gene's germline CDR1 is SNHLY and CDR2 FYNNEI. Trimming removed 2 bases from V and 8 bases from J, with 9 bases in between. CDR3 nucleotide sequence: TGTGCCAGCAGTGAATGGGCAGAGGGGGAGCTGTTTTTT. It specifies CASSEWAEGELFF.

This clonotype was seen many times. The rearrangement links TRBV12-3 or TRBV12-4 to TRBJ1-1; D gene unclear. V was clipped by 2 bases and J by 7 bases, with 5 bases between them. The CDR3 totals 11 residues. This CDR3 is CASSLKVEAFF. CDR3 sequence (DNA): TGTGCCAGCAGTTTAAAGGTTGAAGCTTTCTTT.

This clonotype was seen a handful of times. The chain is built from TRBV10-2 and TRBJ2-5, with 7 bases identical to TRBD1. CDR3 size: 15 residues. J was trimmed by 0 bases and V by 5 bases; bases with no gene match: 6. Looked up from germline, CDR1 is WSHSY and CDR2 is SAAADI. The CDR3 region has the DNA TGCGCCAGCAGTTCAGGACAGGCGTACCAAGAGACCCAGTACTTC. It encodes CASSSGQAYQETQYF.

The genes are TRBV29-1 and TRBJ2-1; 11 bases align to TRBD2. The CDR3 runs to 14 residues. The trim removed 8 bases at V and 9 bases at J, leaving 12 bases unmatched. Germline CDR1 SQVTM, CDR2 ANQGSEA. Here the CDR3 reads CSSGWGSGRGEQFF. The DNA of the CDR3 is TGCAGCTCGGGATGGGGTAGCGGGAGGGGTGAGCAGTTCTTC.

The chain links TRBV7-9 to TRBJ1-4; D gene unclear. Germline CDR1 and CDR2: SEHNR and FQNEAQ (reference sequence). The CDR3 extends over 13 amino acids. The germline V and J ends were trimmed by 2 bases and 6 bases, with 7 bases remaining between them. CDR3 protein: CASSLIPDEKLFF. Written as DNA, the CDR3 is TGTGCCAGCAGCTTAATCCCGGATGAAAAACTGTTTTTT. Looking up the rest from reference TRBV7-9 and TRBJ1-4 gives the full variable domain: DTGVSQNPRHKITKRGQNVTFRCDPISEHNRLYWYRQTLGQGPEFLTYFQNEAQLEKSRLLSDRFSAERPKGSFSTLEIQRTEQGDSAMYLCASSLIPDEKLFFGSGTQLSVL.

This clonotype was observed a handful of times. This sequence joins TRBV29-1 and TRBJ1-1, with a possible D match to TRBD1 (6 bases). This CDR3 comprises 12 residues. V lost 4 bases and J 12 bases, leaving 18 bases between the germline ends. Germline V gene sequence: CDR1 SQVTM, CDR2 ANQGSEA. CDR3: CSVVEDRQVPFF. The CDR3 DNA reads as TGCAGCGTTGTGGAGGATCGACAGGTACCTTTCTTT.

This clonotype was detected once. V gene TRBV2 combines with J gene TRBJ2-7; D unclear. V lost 3 bases to trimming and J lost 8 bases, with 8 bases between them. The CDR3 is 11 residues long. Germline lookup yields CDR1 SNHLY and CDR2 FYNNEI. The CDR3 DNA is TGTGCCAGCAGTGACCCACCCCAGCAGTACTTC. This encodes CASSDPPQQYF.

The chain recombines TRBV3-1 with TRBJ2-7; the D gene is possibly TRBD2 (6 bases). Germline V CDR1 and CDR2: LGHDT, YNNKEL (reference sequence). V dropped 1 base and J dropped 5 bases, with 15 bases sitting between them. The CDR3 extends over 15 amino acids. CDR3 DNA: TGTGCCAGCAGCCAAGTTGGGGGGACCTTCAACGAGCAGTACTTC. It translates to CASSQVGGTFNEQYF.

The rearrangement uses TRBV7-2 and TRBJ1-2; D might be TRBD1 (5 bases). Germline V gene sequence: CDR1 SGHTA, CDR2 FQGNSA. The CDR3 loop spans 13 amino acids. Trimming left V 2 bases short and J 4 bases short, with 8 bases between. CDR3 nucleotide sequence: TGTGCCAGCAGCTTATCGACAGTCTATGGCTACACCTTC. Protein sequence: CASSLSTVYGYTF.

CDR3 region: CASSLGTTATNEKLFF. CDR3 nucleotide sequence: TGTGCCAGCAGCCTCGGGACAACTGCAACTAATGAAAAACTGTTTTTT. The chain has TRBV7-3 and TRBJ1-4; weak D call: TRBD1 (6 bases). CDR1 is SGHTA and CDR2 is FQGTGA in the germline V gene. This CDR3 is 16 amino acids long. V shed 5 bases and J shed 0 bases, with 13 bases lying between them.

Ten or more counts support this clonotype. V gene TRBV2 combines with J gene TRBJ1-3; D may be TRBD1 (5 bases). The CDR3 totals 15 residues. Germline-derived CDR1 and CDR2 are SNHLY and FYNNEI. V lost 2 bases and J lost 0, with 8 bases in between. The CDR3 protein is CASSEMGLSGNTIYF. CDR3 nucleotides: TGTGCCAGCAGTGAAATGGGGCTCTCTGGAAACACCATATATTTT.

The chain is built from TRBV29-1 and TRBJ1-2; 9 bases map to TRBD1. V lost 7 bases, J lost 7 bases, and 10 bases stayed unmatched. Looked up from germline, CDR1 is SQVTM and CDR2 is ANQGSEA. This CDR3 is 13 amino acids long. Here the CDR3 reads CSAVTGGESGYTF. The CDR3 nucleotides are TGCAGCGCCGTGACAGGGGGGGAATCTGGCTACACCTTC.

This clonotype showed up just a few times. V is TRBV12-3 or TRBV12-4 and J is TRBJ1-6, with D maybe TRBD1 (5 bases). Between the trimmed V and J ends, which lost 6 bases and 6 bases, there was a span of 18 bases. This CDR3 region has 16 residues. The CDR3 region is CASSPRGLDSNSPLHF. In DNA, the CDR3 is TGTGCCAGCAGCCCGAGGGGCCTAGACAGTAATTCACCCCTCCACTTT.

The chain joins TRBV5-1 to TRBJ1-2; no definite D call. The V end was cut by 0 bases, the J end by 8 bases, with 11 bases between. The CDR3 runs 13 residues. Germline V CDR1 and CDR2: SGHRS, YFSETQ. For the CDR3, the DNA is TGCGCCAGCAGCTTGGATGGAACAGCCGGCTACACCTTC. Translated, it gives CASSLDGTAGYTF. The full variable domain, with the rest looked up from reference TRBV5-1 and TRBJ1-2, is KAGVTQTPRYLIKTRGQQVTLSCSPISGHRSVSWYQQTPGQGLQFLFEYFSETQRNKGNFPGRFSGRQFSNSRSEMNVSTLELGDSALYLCASSLDGTAGYTFGSGTRLTVV.

This chain connects TRBV7-8 to TRBJ2-2; D remains unclear. The V gene's germline CDR1 is SGHVS and CDR2 FQNEAQ. The CDR3 extends over 14 amino acids. Trimming took 2 bases from V and 6 from J, leaving 10 bases between them. The CDR3 DNA reads as TGTGCCAGCAGCTTACTCGAGCCCCCCGGGGAGCTGTTTTTT. It specifies CASSLLEPPGELFF. The whole variable domain, remainder taken from reference TRBV7-8 and TRBJ2-2, is GAGVSQSPRYKVAKRGQDVALRCDPISGHVSLFWYQQALGQGPEFLTYFQNEAQLDKSGLPSDRFFAERPEGSVSTLKIQRTQQEDSAVYLCASSLLEPPGELFFGEGSRLTVL.

This clonotype has ten or more counts. The V call is TRBV20-1, the J call TRBJ1-3; no firm D call. V was pared by 4 bases and J by 0 bases, with 16 bases between. This CDR3 comprises 16 residues. Germline V lookup: CDR1 DFQATT, CDR2 SNEGSKA (reference sequence). CDR3: CSAMTSVLLSGNTIYF. The CDR3 DNA reads TGCAGTGCTATGACATCGGTCCTCCTCTCTGGAAACACCATATATTTT.

The rearrangement joins TRBV9 to TRBJ1-2; 7 nucleotides match TRBD1. Trimming at V came to 4 bases and at J to 6 bases, leaving 12 bases not matched to a gene. Germline values: CDR1 SGDLS, CDR2 YYNGEE. CDR3 size: 15 residues. The CDR3 spells CASSSRTGTLDGYTF. In DNA form, the CDR3 reads TGTGCCAGCAGCTCGCGGACAGGAACTCTTGATGGCTACACCTTC.

This clonotype appeared a single time. CDR3 residues: CASSTSGRDTEAFF. The CDR3 DNA reads as TGTGCCAGCAGCACATCAGGGCGGGACACTGAAGCTTTCTTT. The rearrangement joins TRBV7-3 to TRBJ1-1, with a tentative D call TRBD1 (5 bases). CDR3 size: 14 residues. Trimming stripped 5 bases from V and 3 bases from J, with 13 bases between. Germline lookup yields CDR1 SGHTA and CDR2 FQGTGA. Variable domain in full (rest from reference TRBV7-3 and TRBJ1-1): GAGVSQTPSNKVTEKGKYVELRCDPISGHTALYWYRQSLGQGPEFLIYFQGTGAADDSGLPNDRFFAVRPEGSVSTLKIQRTERGDSAVYLCASSTSGRDTEAFFGQGTRLTVV.

This clonotype has a count of ten or more. J is TRBJ2-5 and V is TRBV10-1; TRBD2 might be the D (6 bases). This CDR3 region has 15 residues. Trimming pared 2 bases from V and 4 bases from J, leaving 14 bases between. Germline CDR1 reads WNHNN; CDR2 reads SYGVQD (reference sequence). This CDR3 reads CASSENTISGETQYF. The DNA of the CDR3 is TGCGCCAGCAGTGAGAACACAATTAGCGGAGAGACCCAGTACTTC.

This clonotype was counted at least ten times. This chain joins TRBV20-1 and TRBJ1-1; D is unresolved. Germline V CDR1 and CDR2: DFQATT, SNEGSKA (reference sequence). The ends were cut back, 3 bases at V and 4 bases at J, with 9 bases in the middle. This CDR3 is 12 amino acids long. The CDR3 region has the DNA TGCAGTGCTAGTGAAGGACCCACTGAAGCTTTCTTT. Translated: CSASEGPTEAFF.

Here the CDR3 reads CATSEGQGSNTGELFF. CDR3 nucleotides: TGTGCCACCAGCGAGGGACAGGGATCGAACACCGGGGAGCTGTTTTTT. V and J are TRBV15 and TRBJ2-2; 9 bases are shared with TRBD1. After removal of 5 bases from V and 0 bases from J, the junction contained 4 bases not matched to a gene. The length of the CDR3 is 16 residues. CDR1 is LNHNV and CDR2 is YYDKDF in the germline V gene (reference sequence).

This clonotype was seen a few times. This chain uses TRBV5-6 with TRBJ1-5; perhaps TRBD1 as D (5 bases). The CDR3 runs 16 residues. V gave up 4 bases and J gave up 2 bases, with 16 bases separating them. Germline values: CDR1 SGHDT, CDR2 YYEEEE. CDR3: CASSTGWGSGNQPQHF. The CDR3, as DNA: TGTGCCAGCAGCACAGGATGGGGGTCGGGCAATCAGCCCCAGCATTTT.

J is TRBJ2-7 and V is TRBV10-3; TRBD2 matches at 7 bases. The CDR3 loop spans 13 amino acids. The V and J ends lost 8 bases and 7 bases, in that order; junction bases with no gene match: 11. In germline, CDR1 is ENHRY, CDR2 SYGVKD. In DNA, the CDR3 is TGTGCCATCCGAGCGGGAACAGCATTTGAGCAGTACTTC. Translating gives CAIRAGTAFEQYF.